Detailed here is one TCR beta chain. Germline V CDR1 and CDR2: DFQATT, SNEGSKA (reference sequence). This CDR3 has 11 residues. Trimming left V 6 bases short and J 4 bases short, with 9 bases between. This sample is drawn from a study of blood T cell repertoires in COVID-19. Libraries were prepared by immunoSEQ multiplex PCR; TCRdb keeps only in-frame clonotypes and omits some of them. The sample shows around 200,000 clones, about three quarters of them seen only once. The material sequenced was peripheral blood. This clonotype was obtained from a woman in her seventies with acute or convalescent COVID-19. The chain employs TRBV20-1 and TRBJ1-1, with D perhaps TRBD1 (6 bases). The CDR3 here is CSAPDSTEAFF. CDR3 bases: TGCAGTGCCCCGGACAGCACTGAAGCTTTCTTT.